The sequence of this TCR beta chain was determined in a study of CD8+ T cells in alopecia areata. Study information: Treated individuals took tofacitinib by mouth, 5 to 10 mg twice daily. Tofacitinib ran 6 to 18 months, followed by 6 months off drug. Study findings and constraints: It was less clear whether patients shared TCRs than it was in mice, possibly because of HLA.

Treatment denoted: oral pan-JAK inhibitor, 5-10 mg twice daily. Lesional scalp tissue (obtained by punch biopsy) and peripheral blood were collected from alopecia areata patients. This clone occurred a few times. Its antigen is unidentified. The sequencing template was cDNA reverse transcribed from extracted RNA. Sequenced by immunoSEQ multiplex PCR; TCRdb stores in-frame clones only, minus some. The profile shows 95,000 to 150,000 clones, 61% of them singletons. Trimming left V 3 bases short and J 7 bases short, with 13 bases between. The CDR3 spans 13 residues. Germline CDR1 is SQVTM and CDR2 is ANQGSEA.

The clonotype comes from a human donor with alopecia areata. The sample was CD4+ T cells sorted from blood, taken at week 4, from a patient treated with tofacitinib. The chain is built from TRBV29-1 and TRBJ2-1; no clear D gene. The CDR3 loop reads CSVEGSGLNEQFF. In DNA form, the CDR3 reads TGCAGCGTTGAGGGTTCCGGGCTTAATGAGCAGTTCTTC.